This T cell receptor beta chain was profiled in a study of beta chain features in type 1 diabetes. Of the isolated RNA, all was reverse transcribed, and so the sequenced material was expressed TCRB transcripts. Assay: immunoSEQ multiplex PCR; the TCRdb copy retains only in-frame clones and omits some. The table records about 470,000 clones, 25% to 35% of them present only once. Blood was drawn once from each donor into heparinised tubes. The draws averaged about 0.11 L. The CDR3 extends over 11 amino acids. The V and J ends lost 3 bases and 5 bases respectively, with 4 bases between them. CDR1 and CDR2 from the germline V gene are SNHLY and FYNNEI. This clone has more than one count but fewer than ten.

The chain joins TRBV2 to TRBJ1-2, with D unclear. The material sequenced was naive CD4+ T cells from blood. The receptor was isolated from a young man in good health. The CDR3 nucleotides are TGTGCCAGCAGTGAGCAGTATGGCTACACCTTC. This encodes CASSEQYGYTF.